The 23 T cell receptor beta chains below come from one sample, sequenced in a study of cytomegalovirus exposure and HLA in healthy donors. Vbeta (60) and Jbeta (13) primers were used in the PCR. Method: immunoSEQ multiplex PCR; TCRdb's copy keeps in-frame clones and lacks some. The table has about 180,000 clones, 80% to 90% seen once; the top ten hold approximately 1.2%. The sequencing sample was made of PBMCs. The receptors come from a girl aged 2-10 years in good health and CMV-seropositive.

This clone was seen a single time. The chain combines TRBV12-5 with TRBJ2-7, with 8 positions matching TRBD1. The V gene end was trimmed by 0 bases and the J gene end by 5 bases; junction bases not matched to a gene: 9. The CDR3 runs to 16 residues. Germline CDR1 LGHNT, CDR2 FRNRAP. CDR3 bases: TGTGCTAGTGGTTTGGTTTTCGACAGGGGCGATAACGAGCAGTACTTC. Translating it yields CASGLVFDRGDNEQYF.

This clone was detected a few times. The chain joins TRBV6-4 to TRBJ2-1; D perhaps matches TRBD1 (5 bases). Germline V gene lookup returns CDR1 MRHNA and CDR2 SNTAGT. The CDR3 is 15 residues long. Trimming took 0 bases from V and 4 from J, leaving 10 bases between them. The DNA of the CDR3 is TGTGCCAGCAGTGACTCGAATTCAGGGTACAATGAGCAGTTCTTC. It translates to CASSDSNSGYNEQFF.

J is TRBJ2-4 and V is TRBV7-2; 8 positions match TRBD2. This CDR3 has 16 residues. After removal of 5 bases from V and 0 bases from J, the junction contained 6 bases not matched to a gene. Germline V gives CDR1 SGHTA, CDR2 FQGNSA. CDR3 DNA: TGTGCCAGCAGCCCTCAGCGGGGGTTAGCCAAAAACATTCAGTACTTC. Amino acids: CASSPQRGLAKNIQYF.

The chain couples TRBV5-6 to TRBJ1-6; D is unresolved. The V gene lost 4 bases and the J gene lost 3 bases, with 8 bases spanning the gap. This CDR3 comprises 14 residues. Germline CDR1 SGHDT, CDR2 YYEEEE. This CDR3 reads CASSTPDYNSPLHF. CDR3 coding DNA: TGTGCCAGCAGCACCCCAGACTATAATTCACCCCTCCACTTT.

This chain links TRBV5-1 with TRBJ1-2; the match to TRBD1 covers 12 bases. The CDR3 contains 15 residues. Germline assignment: CDR1 SGHRS and CDR2 YFSETQ. J was trimmed by 4 bases and V by 4 bases; bases with no gene match: 5. The CDR3 loop is CASSLGQGAGYGYTF. The DNA for the CDR3 is TGCGCCAGCAGCCTGGGACAGGGGGCTGGCTATGGCTACACCTTC. Combining the CDR3 with reference TRBV5-1 and TRBJ1-2 gives the whole variable domain KAGVTQTPRYLIKTRGQQVTLSCSPISGHRSVSWYQQTPGQGLQFLFEYFSETQRNKGNFPGRFSGRQFSNSRSEMNVSTLELGDSALYLCASSLGQGAGYGYTFGSGTRLTVV.

The chain links TRBV30 to TRBJ2-1; D may be TRBD2 (5 bases). The CDR3 sequence is 11 residues long. Germline assignment: CDR1 GTSNPN and CDR2 SVGIG (reference sequence). V gave up 3 bases and J gave up 9 bases, with 9 bases separating them. CDR3 sequence reads: CAWRGGGEQFF. In nucleotides, the CDR3 is TGTGCCTGGAGAGGTGGAGGTGAGCAGTTCTTC.

V usage is TRBV25-1 and J usage is TRBJ1-1; D remains unclear. Trimming removed 4 bases at V and 3 bases at J, with 15 bases between. Germline assignment: CDR1 MGHDK and CDR2 SYGVNS. The CDR3 runs 15 residues. CDR3 bases: TGTGCCAGCAGTGCCCCCCTCTCGAGGGACACTGAAGCTTTCTTT. Protein product: CASSAPLSRDTEAFF.

The chain joins TRBV5-1 to TRBJ1-1; tentative D call: TRBD1 (5 bases). The CDR3 is made up of 14 amino acids. Between the trimmed V and J ends, which lost 2 bases and 5 bases, there was a span of 13 bases. Germline CDR1 and CDR2: SGHRS and YFSETQ. Here the CDR3 reads CASSLEGEGTEAFF. The CDR3 coding sequence is TGCGCCAGCAGCTTAGAAGGGGAGGGGACTGAAGCTTTCTTT.

V gene TRBV25-1 combines with J gene TRBJ2-1, with D possibly TRBD2 on 5 matching bases. Germline V CDR1 and CDR2: MGHDK, SYGVNS. The CDR3 has 14 amino acids. Trimming cost V 2 bases and J 5 bases, with 10 bases left between them. The CDR3, as DNA: TGTGCCAGCAGTGAAGGGCGGGCCCACAATGAGCAGTTCTTC. This sequence encodes CASSEGRAHNEQFF.

This chain links TRBV5-1 with TRBJ2-7, with 7 bases aligning to TRBD2. V lost 4 bases, J lost 2 bases, and 9 bases stayed unmatched. Germline CDR1 SGHRS, CDR2 YFSETQ. The CDR3 runs to 15 residues. The CDR3 DNA reads TGCGCCAGCAGCAATGGGGGGGGATATCCCTACGAGCAGTACTTC. Amino acids: CASSNGGGYPYEQYF.

V gene TRBV7-2 combines with J gene TRBJ2-3, with D perhaps matching TRBD2 (6 bases). V dropped 5 bases and J dropped 4 bases, with 13 bases sitting between them. The CDR3 runs 14 residues. Germline lookup yields CDR1 SGHTA and CDR2 FQGNSA. Here the CDR3 reads CASSRSWGADTQYF. In DNA, the CDR3 is TGTGCCAGCAGCCGCAGCTGGGGGGCAGATACGCAGTATTTT.

J is TRBJ1-1 and V is TRBV6-1; weak D call: TRBD1 (6 bases). The CDR3 is made up of 13 amino acids. The V gene's germline CDR1 is MNHNS and CDR2 SASEGT. V lost 11 bases and J lost 5, with 18 bases in between. CDR3 protein: CASRETGITEAFF. The CDR3 bases are TGTGCCTCCCGAGAAACAGGGATTACTGAAGCTTTCTTT.

V gene TRBV30 combines with J gene TRBJ2-1, with D possibly TRBD2 on 5 matching bases. This CDR3 has 18 amino acids. Trimming shortened V by 0 bases and J by 9 bases, and 27 bases separated the two germline ends. The V gene's germline CDR1 is GTSNPN and CDR2 SVGIG (reference sequence). The CDR3 spells CAWSVRRSSARGPVEQFF. The CDR3 nucleotides read TGTGCCTGGAGTGTACGGAGGAGTAGCGCAAGAGGGCCCGTTGAGCAGTTCTTC.

The chain employs TRBV5-4 and TRBJ2-1; TRBD2 matches 12 bases. V was clipped by 9 bases and J by 5 bases; unmatched bases: 3. The CDR3 contains 13 residues. CDR1 and CDR2 (germline): SGHNT, YYREEE (reference sequence). The CDR3 is CATRLAGDNEQFF. CDR3 nucleotides: TGTGCCACCCGACTAGCGGGAGACAATGAGCAGTTCTTC.

This chain uses TRBV4-1 with TRBJ2-2, with D possibly TRBD2 on 6 matching bases. Germline V lookup: CDR1 MGHRA, CDR2 YSYEKL. The CDR3 totals 15 residues. Trimming cost V 4 bases and J 6 bases, with 15 bases left between them. The CDR3 DNA reads as TGCGCCAGCAGCCCGGCCGGCGGGGTTCCCGGGGAGCTGTTTTTT. Translated, it gives CASSPAGGVPGELFF.

This clone appeared once. The chain combines TRBV9 with TRBJ1-5, with 10 bases fitting TRBD1. This CDR3 is built from 14 residues. Losses at the gene ends were 3 bases for V and 6 bases for J; bases not matched to a gene: 3. Germline V lookup: CDR1 SGDLS, CDR2 YYNGEE. CDR3 region: CASSAGTGVQPQHF. The DNA of the CDR3 is TGTGCCAGCAGCGCGGGGACAGGGGTTCAGCCCCAGCATTTT.

This rearrangement joins TRBV4-1 to TRBJ2-3; 13 bases match TRBD2. Trimming at V came to 10 bases and at J to 1 base, leaving 11 bases not matched to a gene. Per the germline V gene, CDR1 is MGHRA and CDR2 is YSYEKL. CDR3 length: 17 amino acids. In DNA, the CDR3 is TGCGCCACTTCGACTAGCGGGGGGACCAAGGGCACAGATACGCAGTATTTT. Its protein product is CATSTSGGTKGTDTQYF.

The count of this clone is one. CDR3 amino acids: CASSWRTSGSLGNTGELFF. The CDR3 DNA follows: TGCGCCAGCAGCTGGCGGACTAGCGGGAGTTTGGGGAACACCGGGGAGCTGTTTTTT. V gene TRBV5-1 combines with J gene TRBJ2-2; 13 bases line up with TRBD2. In germline, CDR1 is SGHRS, CDR2 YFSETQ. J was trimmed by 1 base and V by 3 bases; bases with no gene match: 9. There are 19 residues in the CDR3.

V and J are TRBV18 and TRBJ2-7, with 9 positions matching TRBD1. CDR1 and CDR2 from the germline V gene are KGHSH and LQKENI. This CDR3 has 15 amino acids. Losses at the gene ends were 3 bases for V and 5 bases for J; bases not matched to a gene: 8. The CDR3 sequence is CASSPIQGAKDEQYF. The CDR3 DNA reads as TGTGCCAGCTCACCGATACAGGGGGCGAAGGACGAGCAGTACTTC.

The chain joins TRBV7-2 to TRBJ1-2; D perhaps matches TRBD1 (6 bases). There are 15 residues in the CDR3. CDR1 and CDR2 (germline): SGHTA, FQGNSA. V shed 2 bases and J shed 7 bases, with 17 bases lying between them. The CDR3 DNA is TGTGCCAGCAGCTTAAGCAGGGGACCCCTTATTGGCTACACCTTC. Amino acids: CASSLSRGPLIGYTF. Using reference TRBV7-2 and TRBJ1-2 for the parts outside the CDR3, the full variable domain is GAGVSQSPSNKVTEKGKDVELRCDPISGHTALYWYRQSLGQGLEFLIYFQGNSAPDKSGLPSDRFSAERTGGSVSTLTIQRTQQEDSAVYLCASSLSRGPLIGYTFGSGTRLTVV.

This chain connects TRBV6-6 to TRBJ2-2, with 8 bases that match TRBD1. The CDR3 runs to 16 residues. Unmatched junction bases numbered 12, after V lost 10 bases and J lost 2 bases. Germline loops: CDR1 MNHNY, CDR2 SVGAGI (reference sequence). CDR3 residues: CATYSPGQVNTGELFF. The CDR3 DNA sequence: TGTGCCACCTACTCTCCGGGACAGGTTAACACCGGGGAGCTGTTTTTT.

V usage is TRBV25-1 and J usage is TRBJ1-2, with 10 bases that match TRBD1. V was pared by 0 bases and J by 4 bases, with 5 bases of the junction left unmatched. The CDR3 is made up of 16 amino acids. CDR1 and CDR2 (germline): MGHDK, SYGVNS. CDR3 coding DNA: TGTGCCAGCAGTGAATATGAGGACAGGGGGAGCTATGGCTACACCTTC. It translates to CASSEYEDRGSYGYTF.

The J gene is TRBJ2-5, the V gene TRBV5-6; no clear D gene. Germline CDR1 and CDR2: SGHDT and YYEEEE. This CDR3 is 14 amino acids long. The V end lost 0 bases, the J end lost 10 bases, and 16 bases lay between the germline ends. CDR3 sequence reads: CASSLGGRGRDQYF. In DNA form, the CDR3 reads TGTGCCAGCAGCTTGGGCGGCCGAGGTAGAGACCAGTACTTC.